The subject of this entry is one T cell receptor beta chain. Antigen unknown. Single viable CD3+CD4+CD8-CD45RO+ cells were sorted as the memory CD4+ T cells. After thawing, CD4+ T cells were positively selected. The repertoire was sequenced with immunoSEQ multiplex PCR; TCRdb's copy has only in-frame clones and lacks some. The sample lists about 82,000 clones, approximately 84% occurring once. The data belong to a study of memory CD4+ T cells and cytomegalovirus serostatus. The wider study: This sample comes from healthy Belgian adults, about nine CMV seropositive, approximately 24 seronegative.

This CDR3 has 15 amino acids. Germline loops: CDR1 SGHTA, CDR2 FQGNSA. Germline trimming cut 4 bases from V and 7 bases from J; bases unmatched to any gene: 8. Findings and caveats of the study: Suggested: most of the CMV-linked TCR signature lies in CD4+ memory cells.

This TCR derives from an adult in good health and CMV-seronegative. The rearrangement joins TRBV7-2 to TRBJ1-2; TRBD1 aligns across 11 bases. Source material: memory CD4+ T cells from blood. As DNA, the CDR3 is TGTGCCAGCAGCTCCGCCGGGACAGGGGGTTCTGGCTACACCTTC. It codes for CASSSAGTGGSGYTF.